This TCR beta chain appears in the sequencing data of a study of control samples from healthy donors and cancer patients. Here immunoSEQ multiplex PCR was the method, and the copy in TCRdb shows in-frame clones only, minus some. The sample lists about 120,000 clones; roughly 84% were seen once. Germline loops: CDR1 KGHDR, CDR2 SFDVKD. The V segment lost 9 bases and the J segment 0 bases; nucleotides outside the gene matches: 3. This CDR3 region has 13 residues. This TCR was recovered from a man aged 40-55 years in good health. The chain uses TRBV24-1 and TRBJ1-2, with 7 positions matching TRBD1. The sample taken for sequencing was blood. DNA for the CDR3: TGTGCCACCGGGACAGCTTCTAACTATGGCTACACCTTC. This gives the protein CATGTASNYGYTF.